These T cell receptor beta chains were read from a single sample in a study of response to subunit inactivated influenza vaccine. TCRdb called the RT-PCR reads again in MiXCR, with one record for every CDR3 protein. The repertoire holds 500,000 to 600,000 distinct CDR3 sequences, with 14% as singletons. The sequences come from PBMCs from blood, collected roughly 13 days after vaccination. The receptors here all came from a man aged 50-59 years who received an inactivated influenza vaccine. Each CDR3 is given with its conserved first and last residue. D genes are given only for firm matches. Some rows have no size entry. The others give once, few or many, or a class for an expanded clone.

DNA	CDR3	length	V	D	J	size
TGTGCCAGCAGCTTAACGGCGGGGGTATCCGCAAAACTGTTTTTT	CASSLTAGVSAKLFF	15	TRBV7-2	-	TRBJ1-4	few
TGCGCCAGCAGCCAAGAAGGACAGGGCGTGCAGTACTTC	CASSQEGQGVQYF	13	TRBV4-3	TRBD1	TRBJ2-7	-
TGCAGTGCTGTAAGCGGTCGCACAGATACGCAGTATTTT	CSAVSGRTDTQYF	13	TRBV20-1	-	TRBJ2-3	-
TGCAGTGCTAGAGAAGTCGGCGGAGAGCAAGAGACCCAGTACTTC	CSAREVGGEQETQYF	15	TRBV20-1	-	TRBJ2-5	few
TGTGCCAGCAGTCCCAGACAGGGAGAAGGCACCTTC	CASSPRQGEGTF	12	TRBV12-3/TRBV12-4	TRBD1	TRBJ1-2	few
TGTGCCAGCAGCCAAGGGCGGAACGGACTGGGTCAAGAGACCCAGTACTTC	CASSQGRNGLGQETQYF	17	TRBV4-2	-	TRBJ2-5	-
TGCGCCAGCAGCCAAGACAGGGATAGGGCAACTAATGAAAAACTGTTTTTT	CASSQDRDRATNEKLFF	17	TRBV4-1	-	TRBJ1-4	few
TGTGCCAGCAGCTTAGCAGTCAACTATGGCTACACCTTC	CASSLAVNYGYTF	13	TRBV7-8	-	TRBJ1-2	-
TGTGCCAGCAGTCCCTCAGGGGAGTGGGCCACCGGGGAGCTGTTTTTT	CASSPSGEWATGELFF	16	TRBV12-3/TRBV12-4	-	TRBJ2-2	-
TGTGCCAGCAGTACCGGTGGGCTTATCTCCTACAATGAGCAGTTCTTC	CASSTGGLISYNEQFF	16	TRBV12-3/TRBV12-4	-	TRBJ2-1	-
TGTGCCACCGGGGCGGGGGGGCCACGTGAGCAGTTCTTC	CATGAGGPREQFF	13	TRBV12-3/TRBV12-4	TRBD2	TRBJ2-1	few
TGTGCCATCAGTGCGGGGAGGGTTGGTGAAAAACTGTTTTTT	CAISAGRVGEKLFF	14	TRBV10-3	-	TRBJ1-4	-
TGTGCCAGCAGCTTCAGGAGCAACGGCGGGAGGGACTCCTACGAGCAGTACTTC	CASSFRSNGGRDSYEQYF	18	TRBV13	TRBD2	TRBJ2-7	many
TGTGCCAGCAGTGACAGCTCCTATAATTCACCCCTCCACTTT	CASSDSSYNSPLHF	14	TRBV12-3/TRBV12-4	-	TRBJ1-6	many
TGCGCCAGCAGCTTGAGGCCAGGGGGCCTGCCCTCCTCCTACGAGCAGTACTTC	CASSLRPGGLPSSYEQYF	18	TRBV5-1	TRBD1	TRBJ2-7	few
TGCGCCAGCAGCGGAACACAGGGGCGTTTTACTGAAGCTTTCTTT	CASSGTQGRFTEAFF	15	TRBV5-1	TRBD1	TRBJ1-1	-
TGTGCCAGCAGCCAGCCGAGGTGGGAGAGGCCAGATACGCAGTATTTT	CASSQPRWERPDTQYF	16	TRBV4-2	-	TRBJ2-3	-
TGTGCCAGCAGCCCCCGTCGACGGGGACCCGGGGAGCTGTTTTTT	CASSPRRRGPGELFF	15	TRBV7-9	-	TRBJ2-2	many
TGCAGTGCGCCGGCGCGATCGGGAGTGGGCGAGCAGTACTTC	CSAPARSGVGEQYF	14	TRBV20-1	-	TRBJ2-7	-
TGCAGCGGTGACAGGAGAGGGGAGACCCAGTACTTC	CSGDRRGETQYF	12	TRBV29-1	-	TRBJ2-5	many
TGTGCCATCAGTCTCGGCGTGACCGGGGAGCTGTTTTTT	CAISLGVTGELFF	13	TRBV10-3	-	TRBJ2-2	few
TGCAGTGCTAGAGATCCGGGGGAGAGCTATGGCTACACCTTC	CSARDPGESYGYTF	14	TRBV20-1	-	TRBJ1-2	few
TGCGCCAGCAGCTTGCAGGGCCTTGAGCAGTTCTTC	CASSLQGLEQFF	12	TRBV5-1	-	TRBJ2-1	many
TGTGCCAGCAGCTTTACCACAGAAGCTTTCTTT	CASSFTTEAFF	11	TRBV7-9	-	TRBJ1-1	few
TGTGCCATCAGTGAGGTGGGGGGGGCTGAAGCTTTCTTT	CAISEVGGAEAFF	13	TRBV10-3	-	TRBJ1-1	few
TGTGCCAGCAGCTTAGGCGACACTAGGACTGAGCAGTACTTC	CASSLGDTRTEQYF	14	TRBV7-2	-	TRBJ2-7	few
TGTGCCAGCAGCTTAGAAGCGGGCACCACAGATACGCAGTATTTT	CASSLEAGTTDTQYF	15	TRBV7-9	-	TRBJ2-3	few
TGCGCCAGCAGCTTGGCGGACAGGGGGCGAGGGGGTACGCAGTATTTT	CASSLADRGRGGTQYF	16	TRBV5-1	TRBD1	TRBJ2-3	-
TGTGCCAGCAGTATGCTAGCGGAGGCCTACAATGAGCAGTTCTTC	CASSMLAEAYNEQFF	15	TRBV5-6	TRBD2	TRBJ2-1	many
TGCGCCAGCAGCCAAGACAAAGGGAGACCCCAGTACTTC	CASSQDKGRPQYF	13	TRBV4-3	-	TRBJ2-5	few
TGCAGCGTTGAAAGGACTAGCGGGAGGAGCGAGCAGTACTTC	CSVERTSGRSEQYF	14	TRBV29-1	TRBD2	TRBJ2-7	-
TGTGCCAGCACCCCCCAAGGAGGGGGGAACACTGAAGCTTTCTTT	CASTPQGGGNTEAFF	15	TRBV6-2/TRBV6-3	-	TRBJ1-1	-
TGTGCCAGCTCACCAGGCGCTAGCGGTGGCTACGAGCAGTACTTC	CASSPGASGGYEQYF	15	TRBV18	TRBD2	TRBJ2-7	few
TGTGCCATCAGAGGACAGGCCGGCGGGTCGGAGCAGTACTTC	CAIRGQAGGSEQYF	14	TRBV10-3	TRBD1	TRBJ2-7	few
TGTGCCAGCAGCTTGGTGGGGGCCGGGTACGAGCAGTACTTC	CASSLVGAGYEQYF	14	TRBV5-5	-	TRBJ2-7	-
TGCGCCAGCAGCGTCGGAAGATGGGAGGGGGGCACAGATACGCAGTATTTT	CASSVGRWEGGTDTQYF	17	TRBV5-1	-	TRBJ2-3	-
TGCGCCAGCAGCTTGGCTTCCGGGGGTAGCTCTGGGGCCAACGTCCTGACTTTC	CASSLASGGSSGANVLTF	18	TRBV5-1	-	TRBJ2-6	few
TGCAGTGCTAGTGGATACAGGGGTCACGAGCAGTACTTC	CSASGYRGHEQYF	13	TRBV20-1	TRBD1	TRBJ2-7	few
TGCAGTGCTAGCTCCAGGGTCGAGCAGTACTTC	CSASSRVEQYF	11	TRBV20-1	-	TRBJ2-7	many
TGTGCCAGCAGCCCCGCGGGTCGAAATCAGCCCCAGCATTTT	CASSPAGRNQPQHF	14	TRBV7-2	-	TRBJ1-5	-
TGTGCCAGCAGTCCACGACAGGTCCCCTACGAGCAGTACTTC	CASSPRQVPYEQYF	14	TRBV28	-	TRBJ2-7	few
TGCAGTGCTAAACCTGGAAACACCATATATTTT	CSAKPGNTIYF	11	TRBV20-1	-	TRBJ1-3	-
TGCAGTGCTAGAGCGAAGGACAGTCTAGAGACCCAGTACTTC	CSARAKDSLETQYF	14	TRBV20-1	-	TRBJ2-5	few
TGTGCCAGCAGCCAGACCTACAGGGGTTTTGGCTCCGGGGCCAACGTCCTGACTTTC	CASSQTYRGFGSGANVLTF	19	TRBV4-2	TRBD1	TRBJ2-6	few
TGTGCCAGCGGGGGGACTCCCTACGAGCAGTACTTC	CASGGTPYEQYF	12	TRBV6-1	-	TRBJ2-7	-